A selection of T cell receptor beta chains follows, all from one sample in a study of CD8+CD57+ T cells in acquired aplastic anemia. TCRdb used MiXCR to reprocess the reads, holding one entry per CDR3 protein. This table holds 220,000 or so distinct CDR3 sequences, 50% to 70% found once. The sequenced sample consisted of sorted CD4+, CD8+, or CD8+CD57+ T cells (not recorded which) from PBMCs. Source of these receptors: a human donor with aplastic anemia. CDR3s include the opening cysteine and the closing phenylalanine or tryptophan. D genes are given only for firm matches. The size entry is marked missing in some rows and otherwise reads once, few, many or a size class.

>.|TRBV6-5|few|TRBJ2-7
TGTGCCAGCAGGTCCGGGGACGAGCAGTACTTC
CASRSGDEQYF
>.|TRBV29-1|.|TRBJ1-2
TGCAGCGTTCCCCGGGGGGGACGAGGCTATGGCTACACCTTC
CSVPRGGRGYGYTF
>.|TRBV5-1|.|TRBJ2-7
TGCGCCAGCAGCTTGCAGCGGTCCTCCTACGAGCAGTACTTC
CASSLQRSSYEQYF
>TRBD1|TRBV29-1|.|TRBJ2-5
TGCAGCGGTGGACAGGGGAATCCGGAGACCCAGTACTTC
CSGGQGNPETQYF
>TRBD1|TRBV7-2|.|TRBJ1-3
TGTGCCAGCAGCACGAACCCAACAGGGGCTGGAAACACCATATATTTT
CASSTNPTGAGNTIYF
>.|TRBV12-3/TRBV12-4|.|TRBJ2-1
TGTGCCAGCAGAGTAAAAAACAGGGCCGATGAGCAGTTCTTC
CASRVKNRADEQFF
>.|TRBV5-1|.|TRBJ2-7
TGCGCCAGCAGCTTCGCGGCGGGCTACGAGCAGTACTTC
CASSFAAGYEQYF
>.|TRBV2|.|TRBJ2-5
TGTGCCAGCAGTGATAGGTACCAAGAGACCCAGTACTTC
CASSDRYQETQYF
>TRBD1|TRBV15|.|TRBJ1-2
TGTGCCACCAGCAGCCAAGAGGGGGCAGAGGGTGGCTACACCTTC
CATSSQEGAEGGYTF
>.|TRBV20-1|.|TRBJ1-1
TGCAGTGCTAGTGTATTTACTGGCCGCGGGAGGACTGAAGCTTTCTTT
CSASVFTGRGRTEAFF
>TRBD1|TRBV19|.|TRBJ2-3
TGTGCCAGTAGTTCCACCCGACAGGGGTGGGATACGCAGTATTTT
CASSSTRQGWDTQYF
>.|TRBV7-6|.|TRBJ1-1
TGTGCCAGCAGCTTAGCCGGGGGGGCTGCCGAAGGGATTGTGGGGACTCTTGAAGCTTTCTTT
CASSLAGGAAEGIVGTLEAFF
>.|TRBV9|.|TRBJ2-7
TGTGCCAGCAGAAGGACTCAACCCTACGAGCAGTACTTC
CASRRTQPYEQYF
>.|TRBV6-5|.|TRBJ2-6
TGTGCCAGCAGCCTCAGGGGCCTTCACTCTGGGGCCAACGTCCTGACTTTC
CASSLRGLHSGANVLTF
>TRBD1|TRBV7-7|few|TRBJ1-2
TGTGCTAGCAGCCAGGACAGGGGGCAGTATGGCTACACCTTC
CASSQDRGQYGYTF
>TRBD1|TRBV10-3|few|TRBJ1-5
TGTGCCGTTGGACAGGTTAATCAGCCCCAGCATTTT
CAVGQVNQPQHF
>.|TRBV15|.|TRBJ2-1
TGTGCCACCAGCAGAGATCGTACAGGGCTAGGGGGCAATGAGCAGTTCTTC
CATSRDRTGLGGNEQFF
>.|TRBV7-9|.|TRBJ2-5
TGTGCCAGCAGCTTCTCCGAAGAGACCCAGTACTTC
CASSFSEETQYF
>TRBD1|TRBV7-9|.|TRBJ2-7
TGTGCCAGCAGCTCAAAGGGACAGGGGTTAGTCTACGAGCAGTACTTC
CASSSKGQGLVYEQYF
>TRBD1|TRBV29-1|.|TRBJ1-1
TGCAGCGTTGAGAGGACAGGGCGCACTGAAGCTTTCTTT
CSVERTGRTEAFF
>.|TRBV20-1|.|TRBJ2-1
TGCAGTGCTATGTTGTGCGAGGGCTACAATGAGCAGTTCTTC
CSAMLCEGYNEQFF
>.|TRBV25-1|.|TRBJ2-1
TGTGCCAGCAGTCTTATCGGGTCCCACAATGAGCAGTTCTTC
CASSLIGSHNEQFF
>TRBD2|TRBV5-1|.|TRBJ2-3
TGCGCCAGCAGCTTGGAAGGACTAGCAGTTGTAGATACGCAGTATTTT
CASSLEGLAVVDTQYF